Listed below are T cell receptor beta chains from one sample, sequenced in a study of identical twins. MiXCR, applied by TCRdb to the 5' RACE reads, yields one record per CDR3 protein. The sample has 260,000 or so distinct CDR3 sequences, 7% to 8.5% seen once; the top ten hold more than 5%. These same data were also listed under a study on yellow fever vaccine responses in identical twins.

Sequences were obtained from CD8+ T cells sorted from blood. These receptors came from a woman under 30 in good health. Both conserved end residues are part of each CDR3. Fields, in order: J gene, V gene, clone size, D gene, CDR3 DNA, CDR3 protein. D genes are given only for firm matches. Not all rows give a size; the values are once, few, many and, for expanded clones, a class.

J: TRBJ2-3
V: TRBV3-1
size: few
D: TRBD2
DNA: TGTGCCAGCAGCCCTGACGTGGGGGGGTACACAGATACGCAGTATTTT
CDR3: CASSPDVGGYTDTQYF

J: TRBJ1-1
V: TRBV5-5
size: few
D: -
DNA: TGTGCCAGCAGCTTGCGGCACTGGAACACTGAAGCTTTCTTT
CDR3: CASSLRHWNTEAFF

J: TRBJ2-7
V: TRBV20-1
size: -
D: TRBD2
DNA: TGCAGTGCTAGAGATGCAGCGGGATCTTGGGAGCAGTACTTC
CDR3: CSARDAAGSWEQYF

J: TRBJ2-7
V: TRBV4-1
size: many
D: -
DNA: TGCGCCAGCAGCCAAGAGGTTAGCAGCGCCTACGAGCAGTACTTC
CDR3: CASSQEVSSAYEQYF

J: TRBJ2-1
V: TRBV20-1
size: many
D: -
DNA: TGCAGTGCTAGAGTACTCCAGCACAATGAGCAGTTCTTC
CDR3: CSARVLQHNEQFF

J: TRBJ1-1
V: TRBV5-8
size: few
D: TRBD1
DNA: TGTGCCAGCAGCCCGGGACAGGGGCGAGCTTTCTTT
CDR3: CASSPGQGRAFF

J: TRBJ2-3
V: TRBV20-1
size: many
D: TRBD2
DNA: TGCAGTGCTAGAGATTTCTTTAGCGGGAGGGGAGCGGATACGCAGTATTTT
CDR3: CSARDFFSGRGADTQYF

J: TRBJ2-7
V: TRBV4-1
size: once
D: TRBD1
DNA: TGCGCCAGCAGCCACGGGGACAGGGGGAAGTACGAGCAGTACTTC
CDR3: CASSHGDRGKYEQYF

J: TRBJ2-3
V: TRBV12-3/TRBV12-4
size: many
D: -
DNA: TGTGCCAGCAGTCCACACCCTCTCCCAGATACGCAGTATTTT
CDR3: CASSPHPLPDTQYF

J: TRBJ2-3
V: TRBV13
size: many
D: -
DNA: TGTGCCAGCAGCTTAGTAGGGACAGATACGCAGTATTTT
CDR3: CASSLVGTDTQYF

J: TRBJ2-2
V: TRBV24-1
size: many
D: TRBD1
DNA: TGTGCCACCAGTGATTTGAGGCAGGGGGCGAACACCGGGGAGCTGTTTTTT
CDR3: CATSDLRQGANTGELFF

J: TRBJ1-2
V: TRBV12-3/TRBV12-4
size: few
D: -
DNA: TGTGCCAGCAGTGCGAGGAGTTATGGCTACACCTTC
CDR3: CASSARSYGYTF

J: TRBJ2-1
V: TRBV12-3/TRBV12-4
size: -
D: -
DNA: TGTGCCAGCAGCCCTATTTTTTATGGCAGTATTAAGGATGAGCAGTTCTTC
CDR3: CASSPIFYGSIKDEQFF

J: TRBJ2-1
V: TRBV10-3
size: few
D: TRBD2
DNA: TGTGCCATCAGTGAAGCTAGCGGGATTGTTGATGAGCAGTTCTTC
CDR3: CAISEASGIVDEQFF

J: TRBJ2-5
V: TRBV29-1
size: once
D: -
DNA: TGCAGCGTTGAAGGGACATACCAAGAGACCCAGTACTTC
CDR3: CSVEGTYQETQYF

J: TRBJ2-2
V: TRBV5-8
size: -
D: -
DNA: TGTGCCAGCAGCTTTGAGTCGAACACCGGGGAGCTGTTTTTT
CDR3: CASSFESNTGELFF

J: TRBJ2-1
V: TRBV27
size: few
D: -
DNA: TGTGCCAGCAGTTTAGCAGGGCCGAGCTCCTACAATGAGCAGTTCTTC
CDR3: CASSLAGPSSYNEQFF

J: TRBJ2-1
V: TRBV20-1
size: few
D: -
DNA: TGCAGTGCAGGGGACGGGAGCTCCTACAATGAGCAGTTCTTC
CDR3: CSAGDGSSYNEQFF

J: TRBJ2-1
V: TRBV25-1
size: many
D: -
DNA: TGTGCCAGCAGTGAATTCTCGAATGAGCAGTTCTTC
CDR3: CASSEFSNEQFF

J: TRBJ2-1
V: TRBV20-1
size: -
D: TRBD2
DNA: TGCAGTGCTAGAGATAGAGCGGGAGGGCCTTATGAGCAGTTCTTC
CDR3: CSARDRAGGPYEQFF

J: TRBJ1-2
V: TRBV20-1
size: few
D: -
DNA: TGCAGTGCTACGGACGGATACTATGGCTACACCTTC
CDR3: CSATDGYYGYTF

J: TRBJ2-1
V: TRBV12-3/TRBV12-4
size: -
D: TRBD1
DNA: TGTGCCAGCAGTTTCTCAGGACAGGAAGTTGGCAATGAGCAGTTCTTC
CDR3: CASSFSGQEVGNEQFF

J: TRBJ2-1
V: TRBV20-1
size: few
D: TRBD1
DNA: TGCAGTGCTAGGTCGGACAGGGCGGACGATGAGCAGTTCTTC
CDR3: CSARSDRADDEQFF

J: TRBJ2-3
V: TRBV10-3
size: -
D: -
DNA: TGTGCCACCGAGGGTGCGGATACGCAGTATTTT
CDR3: CATEGADTQYF

J: TRBJ2-1
V: TRBV3-1
size: many
D: -
DNA: TGTGCCAGCAGCCTCCTCGAGAGGAATGAGCAGTTCTTC
CDR3: CASSLLERNEQFF

J: TRBJ1-1
V: TRBV6-6
size: few
D: -
DNA: TGTGCACAAAAAACGGCGAACACTGAAGCTTTCTTT
CDR3: CAQKTANTEAFF

J: TRBJ2-7
V: TRBV20-1
size: many
D: -
DNA: TGCAGTGCTAGAGTAGTGGGAGAGGGACACGAGCAGTACTTC
CDR3: CSARVVGEGHEQYF

J: TRBJ2-1
V: TRBV6-2/TRBV6-3
size: -
D: -
DNA: TGTGCCAGCAGTACTCCGGCTAGCCTCCCGGGGTACAATGAGCAGTTCTTC
CDR3: CASSTPASLPGYNEQFF

J: TRBJ2-1
V: TRBV11-3
size: many
D: TRBD2
DNA: TGTGCCAGCAGCCGACGGACTAGCCCTCCCCTCAATGAGCAGTTCTTC
CDR3: CASSRRTSPPLNEQFF

J: TRBJ2-1
V: TRBV6-4
size: many
D: TRBD1
DNA: TGTGCCAGCAGTGAGGACAGGGAGATCCCGTCCCGGCTTAATGAGCAGTTCTTC
CDR3: CASSEDREIPSRLNEQFF

J: TRBJ2-3
V: TRBV3-1
size: many
D: TRBD1
DNA: TGTGCCAGCAGCCGGCCCACAGGGGGCTTTGGCGATACGCAGTATTTT
CDR3: CASSRPTGGFGDTQYF

J: TRBJ2-5
V: TRBV12-5
size: -
D: -
DNA: TGTGCTAGTGGTTCTATTGATGAAGAGACCCAGTACTTC
CDR3: CASGSIDEETQYF

J: TRBJ1-5
V: TRBV10-2
size: many
D: -
DNA: TGCGCCAGCAGTGTGGGGTATTTCGGGCAGCCCCAGCATTTT
CDR3: CASSVGYFGQPQHF

J: TRBJ2-3
V: TRBV9
size: -
D: -
DNA: TGTGCCAGCAGCGTAGATCCGGGGCCCACAGATACGCAGTATTTT
CDR3: CASSVDPGPTDTQYF

J: TRBJ2-5
V: TRBV6-1
size: few
D: TRBD1
DNA: TGTGCCAGCAAAATCAACAAACAGGGGGCTCGTGAGACCCAGTACTTC
CDR3: CASKINKQGARETQYF

J: TRBJ2-1
V: TRBV12-3/TRBV12-4
size: few
D: TRBD2
DNA: TGTGCCAGCAGTTCACCGACTAGCGGGAGCCCCAATGAGCAGTTCTTC
CDR3: CASSSPTSGSPNEQFF

J: TRBJ2-3
V: TRBV9
size: many
D: -
DNA: TGTGCCAGCAGCGTTCAGGGGATCAGCACAGATACGCAGTATTTT
CDR3: CASSVQGISTDTQYF

J: TRBJ2-2
V: TRBV4-2
size: many
D: TRBD2
DNA: TGTGCCAGCAGCCTAGAATCTAGCGGCACCGGGGAGCTGTTTTTT
CDR3: CASSLESSGTGELFF

J: TRBJ2-7
V: TRBV11-3
size: -
D: TRBD1
DNA: TGTGCCAGCAGTCACCGGGACAGCGACCCCAATTACGAGCAGTACTTC
CDR3: CASSHRDSDPNYEQYF

J: TRBJ2-2
V: TRBV29-1
size: many
D: -
DNA: TGCAGCGTTGAGGGGCCCGGGCGGGGCGGGGAGCTGTTTTTT
CDR3: CSVEGPGRGGELFF

J: TRBJ2-3
V: TRBV4-1
size: few
D: -
DNA: TGCGCCAGCAGCCAAGAAGGTTCCACAGATACGCAGTATTTT
CDR3: CASSQEGSTDTQYF

J: TRBJ2-1
V: TRBV5-4
size: few
D: -
DNA: TGTGCCAGCAGCTTCGTCGGTAATGAGCAGTTCTTC
CDR3: CASSFVGNEQFF

J: TRBJ2-1
V: TRBV9
size: -
D: TRBD2
DNA: TGTGCCAGCAGCCCCGGGACTAGCGGAACATACAATGAGCAGTTCTTC
CDR3: CASSPGTSGTYNEQFF

J: TRBJ2-3
V: TRBV4-2
size: few
D: TRBD2
DNA: TGTGCCAGCAGCCAAGATGGGGTAGCGGGGCTCACAGATACGCAGTATTTT
CDR3: CASSQDGVAGLTDTQYF

J: TRBJ2-1
V: TRBV28
size: many
D: -
DNA: TGTGCCAGCAGCTTGGCACACTACAATGAGCAGTTCTTC
CDR3: CASSLAHYNEQFF

J: TRBJ2-4
V: TRBV7-9
size: -
D: -
DNA: TGTGCCAGCAGCCGCTCTCACCTGACAGACCCAGGGAACATTCAGTACTTC
CDR3: CASSRSHLTDPGNIQYF

J: TRBJ2-5
V: TRBV14
size: -
D: TRBD2
DNA: TGTGCCAGCAGCCAAGATCGAACTAGCGGGAGATTTGAGACCCAGTACTTC
CDR3: CASSQDRTSGRFETQYF

J: TRBJ2-7
V: TRBV20-1
size: many
D: -
DNA: TGCAGTGCTAGAGGGACTGACTCCTACGAGCAGTACTTC
CDR3: CSARGTDSYEQYF

J: TRBJ2-1
V: TRBV14
size: few
D: TRBD2
DNA: TGTGCCAGCAGCTATAGCGGGCTAAATGAGCAGTTCTTC
CDR3: CASSYSGLNEQFF

J: TRBJ2-7
V: TRBV4-1
size: -
D: TRBD1
DNA: TGCGCCAGCAGCCAAGAAGCTCGGACAGGGGAAAGGAACGAGCAGTACTTC
CDR3: CASSQEARTGERNEQYF

J: TRBJ2-3
V: TRBV29-1
size: few
D: -
DNA: TGCAGCGTTGGGGACGGGCACACAGATACGCAGTATTTT
CDR3: CSVGDGHTDTQYF

J: TRBJ2-7
V: TRBV20-1
size: few
D: -
DNA: TGCAGTGCTGGTCACAGGGAGACCTCCTACGAGCAGTACTTC
CDR3: CSAGHRETSYEQYF

J: TRBJ1-3
V: TRBV12-3/TRBV12-4
size: few
D: -
DNA: TGTGCCAGCAGTGGGGGACTTATCTCTGGAAACACCATATATTTT
CDR3: CASSGGLISGNTIYF

J: TRBJ1-2
V: TRBV7-9
size: many
D: TRBD1
DNA: TGTGCCAGCAGCTCCGGGACAGGAATAATCTATGGCTACACCTTC
CDR3: CASSSGTGIIYGYTF

J: TRBJ1-1
V: TRBV28
size: few
D: -
DNA: TGTGCCAGCAGTTTATTAGGGGGGGATAACACTGAAGCTTTCTTT
CDR3: CASSLLGGDNTEAFF

J: TRBJ2-3
V: TRBV29-1
size: many
D: -
DNA: TGCAGCGCCAATACAGGGCTGAGCACAGATACGCAGTATTTT
CDR3: CSANTGLSTDTQYF